This T cell receptor (beta chain) was obtained from a study of cytomegalovirus exposure and HLA in healthy donors. The V gene lost 3 bases and the J gene lost 7 bases, with 16 bases spanning the gap. This CDR3 comprises 14 residues. The germline V gene encodes CDR1 MDHEN and CDR2 SYDVKM. Primers for the PCR totalled 60 Vbeta and 13 Jbeta. Method: immunoSEQ multiplex PCR; TCRdb's copy keeps in-frame clones and lacks some. The data contain 60,000 to 80,000 clones, about 77% of them singletons. This receptor was taken from a woman aged 30 to 39 in good health and CMV-seronegative. The chain employs TRBV28 and TRBJ2-7; D is perhaps TRBD1 (5 bases). Sequenced: PBMCs. The CDR3 sequence is CASSLGGAAAEQYF. The DNA of the CDR3 is TGTGCCAGCAGTTTGGGTGGGGCGGCAGCTGAGCAGTACTTC.